This paragraph reports one TCR beta chain. Its specificity is not known. This specimen comes from a study of OX40 agonist ivuxolimab in advanced cancers. Study in general: Patient treatment consisted of intravenous ivuxolimab administration every 2 weeks at 0.01 to 10 mg/kg.

Patients with a history of autoimmune disease or on systemic immunosuppression were excluded. The CDR3 has 12 residues. Per the germline V gene, CDR1 is MNHEY and CDR2 is SVGAGI. Trimming pared 2 bases from V and 0 bases from J, leaving 1 base between. Findings and limits, study-wide: On average, a greater number of expanded clones characterised CD8+ T cells relative to CD4+.

Sequencing was performed with immunoSEQ multiplex PCR; in TCRdb, only in-frame clones are kept and a portion is missing. Among about 64,000 clones listed, roughly 82% were seen once. The clonotype comes from an adult with an advanced solid tumor such as melanoma, head and neck, liver or kidney cancer. The rearrangement joins TRBV6-5 to TRBJ1-1; D not certain. The source was CD4+ or CD8+ T cells sorted from blood, collected in a trial of the OX40 agonist ivuxolimab. For the CDR3, the DNA is TGTGCCAGCAGTTACCTGAACACTGAAGCTTTCTTT. This codes for CASSYLNTEAFF.